The 25 T cell receptor beta chains below come from one sample, sequenced in a study of OX40 agonist ivuxolimab in advanced cancers. Preparation of the library involved the immunoSEQ multiplex PCR assay. Sourced from immuneACCESS, this table was stored by TCRdb with only in-frame sequences that have V and J called. A share of the clones is absent; for the studies checked, an unresolved V gene accounts for under half, and the remainder has no known explanation. In this sample the table shows roughly 26,000 clones, roughly 70% of which occur a single time. The ten top clones hold approximately 14% of the sample. The starting material was CD4+ or CD8+ T cells sorted from blood, obtained in a trial of the OX40 agonist ivuxolimab. The receptors shown here come from an adult with an advanced solid tumor such as melanoma, head and neck, liver or kidney cancer.

V usage is TRBV21-1 and J usage is TRBJ2-7. TRBV21-1 is designated a pseudogene. CDR3 length equals 11 residues. The CDR3 is CASSKGYEQYF. CDR3 sequence (DNA): TGTGCCAGCAGCAAAGGATACGAGCAGTACTTC.

V usage is TRBV10-2 and J usage is TRBJ1-2; a possible D gene is TRBD1 (5 bases). The CDR3 extends over 17 amino acids. The germline V gene encodes CDR1 WSHSY and CDR2 SAAADI. V lost 0 bases, J lost 8 bases, and 22 bases lay in between. This CDR3 is CASSESTGRELRGGYTF. CDR3 nucleotide sequence: TGCGCCAGCAGTGAGTCGACGGGGCGAGAGCTCCGGGGGGGCTACACCTTC.

This chain joins TRBV29-1 and TRBJ2-1, with D maybe TRBD2 (5 bases). V lost 2 bases, J lost 0 bases, and 8 bases lay in between. Per germline, CDR1 SQVTM and CDR2 ANQGSEA. The CDR3 totals 14 residues. CDR3 in DNA: TGCAGCGTTGAAAGGAGGTACTCCTACAATGAGCAGTTCTTC. This codes for CSVERRYSYNEQFF.

This chain uses TRBV14 with TRBJ2-5; D not resolved. The V end was cut by 0 bases, the J end by 5 bases, with 13 bases between. This CDR3 region has 15 residues. CDR1 SGHDN and CDR2 FVKESK come from the germline V gene. The CDR3 here is CASSQEAHLGETQYF. CDR3 DNA: TGTGCCAGCAGCCAAGAAGCGCACCTGGGGGAGACCCAGTACTTC.

The chain uses TRBV5-4 and TRBJ2-5, with D possibly matching TRBD2 (7 bases). This CDR3 comprises 16 residues. The germline V gene has CDR1 SGHNT and CDR2 YYREEE (reference sequence). Trimming removed 4 bases at V and 2 bases at J, with 18 bases between. This CDR3 is CASSLSGGGIQETQYF. The CDR3, as DNA: TGTGCCAGCAGCCTCTCAGGCGGGGGCATACAAGAGACCCAGTACTTC. The full variable domain, rest sourced from reference TRBV5-4 and TRBJ2-5, is ETGVTQSPTHLIKTRGQQVTLRCSSQSGHNTVSWYQQALGQGPQFIFQYYREEENGRGNFPPRFSGLQFPNYSSELNVNALELDDSALYLCASSLSGGGIQETQYFGPGTRLLVL.

The rearrangement joins TRBV27 to TRBJ2-3; the D gene is possibly TRBD2 (7 bases). The germline V and J ends were trimmed by 3 bases and 6 bases, with 19 bases remaining between them. The CDR3 has 16 amino acids. Germline assignment: CDR1 MNHEY and CDR2 SMNVEV (reference sequence). The CDR3 region has the DNA TGTGCCAGCAGTTTCTGGGCGGGGGCCCCGGGGGATACGCAGTATTTT. Its protein product is CASSFWAGAPGDTQYF.

This chain links TRBV5-1 with TRBJ1-6; 8 bases line up with TRBD1. The CDR3 covers 17 residues. Germline values: CDR1 SGHRS, CDR2 YFSETQ. Germline trimming cut 4 bases from V and 3 bases from J; bases unmatched to any gene: 9. In nucleotides, the CDR3 is TGCGCCAGCAGCACCGGGACGACAGGGGACTATAATTCACCCCTCCACTTT. It translates to CASSTGTTGDYNSPLHF.

V and J are TRBV4-2 and TRBJ2-7, with 8 bases matching TRBD1. From germline, CDR1 is LGHNA and CDR2 YNFKEQ. Trimming took 4 bases from V and 4 from J; bases not matched to a gene: 3. The CDR3 sequence is 13 residues long. CDR3 in DNA: TGTGCCAGCAGCCGAGGACAGGGATACGAGCAGTACTTC. Translated, it gives CASSRGQGYEQYF.

The gene calls are TRBV7-2 and TRBJ1-1; possibly TRBD1 for D (5 bases). The V gene's germline CDR1 is SGHTA and CDR2 FQGNSA. V dropped 1 base and J dropped 10 bases, with 13 bases sitting between them. The CDR3 totals 13 residues. CDR3 nucleotides: TGTGCCAGCAGCTTAGTGTGGGGGGAGGGAGCTTTCTTT. This translates into CASSLVWGEGAFF. Full variable domain (remainder filled in from reference TRBV7-2 and TRBJ1-1): GAGVSQSPSNKVTEKGKDVELRCDPISGHTALYWYRQSLGQGLEFLIYFQGNSAPDKSGLPSDRFSAERTGGSVSTLTIQRTQQEDSAVYLCASSLVWGEGAFFGQGTRLTVV.

This sequence joins TRBV11-1 and TRBJ2-7; D unclear. Trimming removed 2 bases at V and 4 bases at J, with 15 bases between. This CDR3 is built from 15 residues. Per germline, CDR1 SGHAT and CDR2 FQDESV (reference sequence). CDR3 sequence reads: CASSLSFRNDYEQYF. The CDR3 DNA reads TGTGCCAGCAGCTTATCTTTCCGGAATGATTACGAGCAGTACTTC.

This chain uses TRBV4-3 with TRBJ2-6; 9 bases match TRBD1. This CDR3 has 19 residues. Germline V gene sequence: CDR1 LGHNA, CDR2 YSLEER. Trimming at V came to 4 bases and at J to 1 base, leaving 11 bases not matched to a gene. CDR3 sequence (DNA): TGCGCCAGCAGCCCAAGTCCGGGACAGGGATTTTCTGGGGCCAACGTCCTGACTTTC. As protein: CASSPSPGQGFSGANVLTF.

The chain joins TRBV6-1 to TRBJ2-3; 10 bases are shared with TRBD2. The CDR3 is made up of 18 amino acids. Looked up from germline, CDR1 is MNHNS and CDR2 is SASEGT. J lost 1 base, V lost 2 bases, and 9 bases had no gene match. CDR3 protein: CASSEQPSGGWGTDTQYF. The CDR3 DNA follows: TGTGCCAGCAGTGAACAACCTAGCGGGGGTTGGGGCACAGATACGCAGTATTTT.

This sequence joins TRBV7-6 and TRBJ2-2; D gene unclear. The CDR3 is 13 amino acids. Looked up from germline, CDR1 is SGHVS and CDR2 is FNYEAQ. Trimming left V 5 bases short and J 5 bases short, with 9 bases between. This CDR3 is CASSRPDTGELFF. The CDR3 nucleotides are TGTGCCAGCAGCCGCCCGGATACCGGGGAGCTGTTTTTT.

This chain connects TRBV30 to TRBJ2-7; TRBD1 matches 9 bases. The trim removed 4 bases at V and 3 bases at J, leaving 13 bases unmatched. Germline values: CDR1 GTSNPN, CDR2 SVGIG (reference sequence). The CDR3 loop spans 16 amino acids. The DNA for the CDR3 is TGTGCCTGGACCGATGGTTGGGACAGGGTGGTCTACGAGCAGTACTTC. It encodes CAWTDGWDRVVYEQYF. Drawing the rest from reference TRBV30 and TRBJ2-7, the complete variable domain is SQTIHQWPATLVQPVGSPLSLECTVEGTSNPNLYWYRQAAGRGLQLLFYSVGIGQISSEVPQNLSASRPQDRQFILSSKKLLLSDSGFYLCAWTDGWDRVVYEQYFGPGTRLTVT.

This chain uses TRBV6-6 with TRBJ2-7; D may be TRBD2 (6 bases). Trimming left V 6 bases short and J 0 bases short, with 15 bases between. The length of the CDR3 is 15 residues. CDR1 and CDR2 (germline): MNHNY, SVGAGI (reference sequence). This chain's CDR3 is CASSPSYGGSYEQYF. CDR3 sequence (DNA): TGTGCCAGCAGCCCTTCTTACGGGGGCTCCTACGAGCAGTACTTC.

This clone was observed once. V usage is TRBV9 and J usage is TRBJ2-3; 9 bases map to TRBD2. V was clipped by 1 base and J by 5 bases; unmatched bases: 8. CDR1 SGDLS and CDR2 YYNGEE come from the germline V gene. The CDR3 totals 16 residues. The CDR3 DNA is TGTGCCAGCAGCGTAACGGGCGGGGGGGCCGGAGATACGCAGTATTTT. It codes for CASSVTGGGAGDTQYF.

V gene TRBV7-9 combines with J gene TRBJ2-4; TRBD1 is a possible D gene (5 bases). The CDR3 spans 16 residues. Germline lookup yields CDR1 SEHNR and CDR2 FQNEAQ (reference sequence). The germline V and J ends were trimmed by 5 bases and 0 bases, with 14 bases remaining between them. DNA of the CDR3: TGTGCCAGCAGCCCGGACATTGTATTAGCCAAAAACATTCAGTACTTC. Translation: CASSPDIVLAKNIQYF.

The chain employs TRBV27 and TRBJ1-1; unclear D gene. This CDR3 is 14 amino acids long. Between the trimmed V and J ends, which lost 2 bases and 4 bases, there was a span of 11 bases. Germline V gene lookup returns CDR1 MNHEY and CDR2 SMNVEV (reference sequence). CDR3 nucleotides: TGTGCCAGCAGTTTAGCTGGAGGGTTCACTGAAGCTTTCTTT. Translation gives CASSLAGGFTEAFF.

The CDR3 sequence: CASRVWGEKLFF. CDR3 nucleotides: TGTGCCAGCAGGGTTTGGGGTGAAAAACTGTTTTTT. This sequence joins TRBV6-4 and TRBJ1-4; D is undetermined. CDR3 length: 12 amino acids. Trimming shortened V by 6 bases and J by 7 bases, and 9 bases separated the two germline ends. Germline-derived CDR1 and CDR2 are MRHNA and SNTAGT.

This clone was seen only a few times. The gene calls are TRBV19 and TRBJ1-2; D unresolved. The CDR3 sequence is 15 residues long. Germline values: CDR1 LNHDA, CDR2 SQIVND (reference sequence). V was clipped by 7 bases and J by 5 bases, with 20 bases between them. Here the CDR3 DNA reads TGTGCCAGTAATTTCCAGTCAGAGCTGAAGTATGGCTACACCTTC. Protein sequence: CASNFQSELKYGYTF.

This clone has just a few counts. The genes are TRBV13 and TRBJ2-2, with 7 bases lining up with TRBD1. With 0 bases clipped from V and 1 base from J, the junction kept 5 bases outside the gene matches. Germline V CDR1 and CDR2: PRHDT, FYEKMQ (reference sequence). This CDR3 has 17 residues. As DNA, the CDR3 is TGTGCCAGCAGCTTAGGCCTGGGGACAGTGAACACCGGGGAGCTGTTTTTT. Protein sequence: CASSLGLGTVNTGELFF.

The chain links TRBV27 to TRBJ1-3; D not resolved. The CDR3 covers 15 residues. Trimming removed 3 bases at V and 0 bases at J, with 9 bases between. Germline CDR1 MNHEY, CDR2 SMNVEV (reference sequence). The CDR3 loop is CASSFRVYSGNTIYF. The CDR3 nucleotides are TGTGCCAGCAGTTTCCGGGTCTACTCTGGAAACACCATATATTTT.

This clone turned up a few times. The chain employs TRBV5-6 and TRBJ2-1; D gene uncertain. The V end lost 4 bases, the J end lost 0 bases, and 8 bases lay between the germline ends. Germline CDR1 and CDR2: SGHDT and YYEEEE. This CDR3 has 14 residues. CDR3: CASSRMSSYNEQFF. CDR3 bases: TGTGCCAGCAGCAGGATGAGCTCCTACAATGAGCAGTTCTTC.

The chain recombines TRBV10-3 with TRBJ1-2, with a tentative D call TRBD1 (5 bases). The V and J ends lost 4 bases and 6 bases respectively, with 18 bases between them. The germline gives CDR1 ENHRY, CDR2 SYGVKD. This CDR3 spans 15 amino acids. The CDR3, as DNA: TGTGCCATCAGTGGCCGGCAGGCAGGGACTGATGGCTACACCTTC. It yields the protein CAISGRQAGTDGYTF.

This chain joins TRBV18 and TRBJ2-3, with D perhaps assigned TRBD1 or TRBD2 (6 bases each). This CDR3 is built from 16 residues. The V end lost 2 bases, the J end lost 0 bases, and 12 bases lay between the germline ends. Germline CDR1 KGHSH, CDR2 LQKENI. The CDR3 DNA is TGTGCCAGCTCACCAGACGGGGGCCGAAGCACAGATACGCAGTATTTT. The encoded protein is CASSPDGGRSTDTQYF.